Listed below are T cell receptor beta chains from one sample, sequenced in a study of Ad26.COV2.S vaccination and SARS-CoV-2 variants. Generated by immunoSEQ multiplex PCR, the TCRdb table keeps only in-frame clones and is missing some. This table holds around 300,000 clones, around 88% found once. The sequences come from peripheral blood, collected in a trial of Ad26.COV2.S vaccine versus placebo. These TCRs come from a person aged 18-60 years who received the Ad26.COV2.S COVID-19 vaccine or a placebo. Both conserved end residues are part of each CDR3. The D gene is left open where the match is weak. Clone size is given for some rows only: seen once, a few or many times, or a class if the clone is expanded.

TRBV19,.,TRBD1,TRBJ2-2,TGTGCCAGTAGTAGCTCTCGGGACAGCACCGGGGAGCTGTTTTTT,CASSSSRDSTGELFF
TRBV27,.,TRBD1,TRBJ1-6,TGTGCCAGCAGCCGACAGGGTTGGAATTCACCCCTCCACTTT,CASSRQGWNSPLHF
TRBV5-1,.,.,TRBJ1-1,TGCGCCAGCAGCTTGGGGAGGTATACCACTGAAGCTTTCTTT,CASSLGRYTTEAFF
TRBV5-6,.,.,TRBJ2-7,TGTGCCAGCAGTCTCCACCTAGCGAGCTACGAGCAGTACTTC,CASSLHLASYEQYF
TRBV7-9,.,TRBD2,TRBJ2-1,TGTGCCAGCGGACTAGCGGGATACAATGAGCAGTTCTTC,CASGLAGYNEQFF
TRBV4-1,.,.,TRBJ2-3,TGCGCCAGCAGCCGTGGGGCCAGCACAGATACGCAGTATTTT,CASSRGASTDTQYF
TRBV2,.,.,TRBJ2-7,TGTGCCAGCAGTGAAAGTAATCCCGTGGCAGGATACTACGAGCAGTACTTC,CASSESNPVAGYYEQYF
TRBV19,.,TRBD1,TRBJ1-4,TGTGCCAGTAGCCGACAGGGGGCGCTGAATGAAAAACTGTTTTTT,CASSRQGALNEKLFF
TRBV29-1,few,.,TRBJ1-4,TGCAGCGCTGGGGACCTTGCAACTAATGAAAAACTGTTTTTT,CSAGDLATNEKLFF
TRBV12-3/TRBV12-4,.,.,TRBJ2-2,TGTGCCAGCAGGCTATACGGGGAGCTGTTTTTT,CASRLYGELFF
TRBV7-8,.,.,TRBJ2-1,TGTGCCAGCAGCTTAAGTAGCTCCTACAATGAGCAGTTCTTC,CASSLSSSYNEQFF
TRBV7-9,.,TRBD1,TRBJ1-1,TGTGCCAGCAGCATATCAGGGGGGAACACTGAAGCTTTCTTT,CASSISGGNTEAFF
TRBV9,.,.,TRBJ2-7,TGTGCCAGCAGCGTACAGGGCTACTCCTACGAGCAGTACTTC,CASSVQGYSYEQYF
TRBV7-2,.,TRBD2,TRBJ2-3,TGTGCCAGCAGCCTCGGGACTAGCGGGAGCGGGGATACGCAGTATTTT,CASSLGTSGSGDTQYF
TRBV20-1,.,TRBD1,TRBJ1-6,TGCAGTGCTAGTGTGGGACAGGGAAGATCACCCCTCCACTTT,CSASVGQGRSPLHF
TRBV27,.,.,TRBJ2-7,TGTGCCAGCAGAAGGACCGGGTCCTACGAGCAGTACTTC,CASRRTGSYEQYF
TRBV6-6,.,TRBD2,TRBJ2-7,TGTGCCAGCAGGGGTGCGGGAGTTGGGTACGAGCAGTACTTC,CASRGAGVGYEQYF
TRBV18,.,TRBD1,TRBJ2-1,TGTGCCAGCTCACCGGCAGGGGGATACAATGAGAGGTTCTTC,CASSPAGGYNERFF
TRBV5-1,once,.,TRBJ2-7,TGCGCCAGCAGCTTGCATGGGACTTACGAGCAGTACTTC,CASSLHGTYEQYF
TRBV27,.,.,TRBJ1-2,TGTGCCAGCAAACGAGGCGACAGATCCTATGGCTACACCTTC,CASKRGDRSYGYTF
TRBV9,once,TRBD1,TRBJ2-2,TGTGCCAGCAGCATTGGACAGGGGGCCGGGGAGCTGTTTTTT,CASSIGQGAGELFF
TRBV7-9,.,TRBD2,TRBJ2-3,TGTGCCAGCAGCCGTTATACTAGCGGGAGTACAGATACGCAGTATTTT,CASSRYTSGSTDTQYF
TRBV7-9,once,TRBD1,TRBJ1-1,TGTGCCAGCAGTCGAAACAGGGGTTTGAACACTGAAGCTTTCTTT,CASSRNRGLNTEAFF
TRBV5-4,.,TRBD2,TRBJ2-1,TGTGCCAGCAGCTTATCTACGGGACTAGCGACAAATGAGCAGTTCTTC,CASSLSTGLATNEQFF